The text below deals with one TCR beta chain. Per germline, CDR1 MNHEY and CDR2 SMNVEV (reference sequence). The CDR3 extends over 16 amino acids. The V segment lost 3 bases and the J segment 1 base; nucleotides outside the gene matches: 4. This sample stems from a study of blood T cell repertoires in COVID-19. The overall study: The origin of the acute and convalescent COVID-19 samples was the United States, Italy and Spain. From T cells, B-cell-depleted T cells, or PBMCs came the material, which was cDNA or gDNA.

Study processing details: The assay estimated nucleated cells by amplifying reference gene primers. Sequencing was performed with immunoSEQ multiplex PCR; in TCRdb, only in-frame clones are kept and a portion is missing. V and J calls and clone size are as listed in that table; D and trimming were resolved from the DNA. The sample lists hundreds of thousands of clones, approximately 86% occurring once. This chain joins TRBV27 and TRBJ2-2; TRBD1 agrees at 8 bases. The sequenced sample consisted of peripheral blood. This TCR derives from a man aged 35 to 55 with acute or convalescent COVID-19. The CDR3 DNA follows: TGTGCCAGCAGTTTCATTGGGACAGGGAACACCGGGGAGCTGTTTTTT. The encoded protein is CASSFIGTGNTGELFF.